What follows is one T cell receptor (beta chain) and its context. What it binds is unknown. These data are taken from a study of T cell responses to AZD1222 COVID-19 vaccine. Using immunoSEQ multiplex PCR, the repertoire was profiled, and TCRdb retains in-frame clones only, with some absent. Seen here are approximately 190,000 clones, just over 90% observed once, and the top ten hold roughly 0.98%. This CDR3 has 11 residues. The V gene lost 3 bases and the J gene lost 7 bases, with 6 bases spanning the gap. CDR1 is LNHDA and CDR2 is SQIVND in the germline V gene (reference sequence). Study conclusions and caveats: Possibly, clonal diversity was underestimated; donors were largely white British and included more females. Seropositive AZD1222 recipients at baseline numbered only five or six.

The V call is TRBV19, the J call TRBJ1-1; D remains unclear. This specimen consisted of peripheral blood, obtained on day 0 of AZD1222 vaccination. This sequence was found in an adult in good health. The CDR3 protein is CASSISGEAFF. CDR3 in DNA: TGTGCCAGTAGTATCAGTGGTGAAGCTTTCTTT.